This T cell receptor (beta chain) was captured by sequencing in a study of cytomegalovirus exposure and HLA in healthy donors. Findings of the study overall: Analyses of presence and absence presupposed an approximately uniform sequencing depth across donors. Earlier results showed most TCR beta V segments being productive about 87% or about 30% of the time. Most of the CMV-associated TCR beta chains (in a later analysis) appeared to be HLA-restricted.

60 Vbeta and 13 Jbeta primers were used in PCR. Profiled with immunoSEQ multiplex PCR; TCRdb holds only in-frame clones, not every one. The sample includes nearly 110,000 clones, roughly 80% of them seen just once. Regarding this clone: Antigen unknown.

Despite likely unrecorded immune exposures, the donors were nominally healthy at the time of sampling. This clonotype was obtained from a man in his thirties or forties in good health and CMV-seropositive. The sample comprised PBMCs.

CDR3: CASSLNTGGNEQFF. CDR3 DNA: TGTGCCAGCAGCTTGAACACAGGGGGCAATGAGCAGTTCTTC. The chain uses TRBV7-7 and TRBJ2-1; TRBD1 aligns across 8 bases. Germline-derived CDR1 and CDR2 are SSHAT and FNYEAQ (reference sequence). This CDR3 is 14 amino acids long. V lost 3 bases and J lost 6; bases outside the gene matches: 4.